This T cell receptor (gamma chain) was retrieved from a study of gamma-delta chains in newborns, infants, children. The CDR3 totals 25 residues. Germline loops: CDR1 GITISATS, CDR2 ISYDGTV (reference sequence). TCRdb redid the clone calls on the reads with CATT. The sample has approximately 510 gamma-chain clones; 85% to 90% are singletons. The table lists this clone with a count of one. This material consisted of blood, taken at baseline. The clonotype originates from a child who was a newborn, infant or young child, either healthy, febrile or measles-vaccinated (not recorded which). This table probably holds off-target reads from a library built for another chain. No J gene was assigned, while the V gene was called as TRGV9. The CDR3 bases are TGTGCCTGTGACTCGTTGAGAGCTGGGTCCTGGGACACCCGACAGATGTTTTTCGGAACTCGCATCAAACTCTTC. Its translation is CACDSLRAGSWDTRQMFFGTRIKLF.